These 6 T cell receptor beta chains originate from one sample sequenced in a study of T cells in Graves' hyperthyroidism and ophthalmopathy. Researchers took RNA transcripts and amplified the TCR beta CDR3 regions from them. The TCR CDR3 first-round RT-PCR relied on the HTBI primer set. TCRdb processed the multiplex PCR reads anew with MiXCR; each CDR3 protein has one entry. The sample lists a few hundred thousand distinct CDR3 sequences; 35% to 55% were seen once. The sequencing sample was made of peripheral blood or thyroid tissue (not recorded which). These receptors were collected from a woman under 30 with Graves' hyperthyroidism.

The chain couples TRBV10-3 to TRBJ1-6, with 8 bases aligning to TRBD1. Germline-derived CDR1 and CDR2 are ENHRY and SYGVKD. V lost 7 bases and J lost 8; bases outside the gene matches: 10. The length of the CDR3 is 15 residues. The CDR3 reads CAINDHGTGDSPLHF. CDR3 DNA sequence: TGTGCCATCAACGACCATGGGACAGGAGATTCACCCCTCCACTTT.

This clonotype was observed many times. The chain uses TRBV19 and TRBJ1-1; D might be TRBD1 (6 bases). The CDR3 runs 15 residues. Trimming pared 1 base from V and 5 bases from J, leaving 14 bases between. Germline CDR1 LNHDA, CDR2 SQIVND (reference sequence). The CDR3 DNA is TGTGCCAGTAGTATAGTTCAGGGGATCGGGACTGAAGCTTTCTTT. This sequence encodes CASSIVQGIGTEAFF. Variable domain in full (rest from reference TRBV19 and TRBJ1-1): DGGITQSPKYLFRKEGQNVTLSCEQNLNHDAMYWYRQDPGQGLRLIYYSQIVNDFQKGDIAEGYSVSREKKESFPLTVTSAQKNPTAFYLCASSIVQGIGTEAFFGQGTRLTVV.

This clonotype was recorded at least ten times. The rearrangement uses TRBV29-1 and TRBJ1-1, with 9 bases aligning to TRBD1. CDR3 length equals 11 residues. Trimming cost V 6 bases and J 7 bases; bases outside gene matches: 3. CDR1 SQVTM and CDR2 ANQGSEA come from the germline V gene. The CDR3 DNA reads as TGCAGCGTGGACAGGGGAATTGAAGCTTTCTTT. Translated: CSVDRGIEAFF. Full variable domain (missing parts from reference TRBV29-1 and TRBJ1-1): SAVISQKPSRDICQRGTSLTIQCQVDSQVTMMFWYRQQPGQSLTLIATANQGSEATYESGFVIDKFPISRPNLTFSTLTVSNMSPEDSSIYLCSVDRGIEAFFGQGTRLTVV.

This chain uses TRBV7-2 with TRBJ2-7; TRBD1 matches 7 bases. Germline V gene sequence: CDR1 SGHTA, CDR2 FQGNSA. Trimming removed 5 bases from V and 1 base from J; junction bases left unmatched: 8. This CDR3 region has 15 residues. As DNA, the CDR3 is TGTGCCAGCAGCCAGGGACAGTCCTGGTCCTACGAGCAGTACTTC. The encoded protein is CASSQGQSWSYEQYF.

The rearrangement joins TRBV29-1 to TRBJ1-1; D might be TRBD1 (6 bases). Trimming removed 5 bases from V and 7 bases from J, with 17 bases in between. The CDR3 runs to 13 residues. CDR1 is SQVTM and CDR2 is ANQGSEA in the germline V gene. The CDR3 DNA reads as TGCAGCGTTCCCCGGCAGGGGTGGAATGAAGCTTTCTTT. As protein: CSVPRQGWNEAFF.

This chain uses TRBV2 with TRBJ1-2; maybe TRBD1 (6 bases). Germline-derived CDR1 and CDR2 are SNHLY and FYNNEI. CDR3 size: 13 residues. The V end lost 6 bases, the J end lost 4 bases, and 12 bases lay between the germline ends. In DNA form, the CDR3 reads TGTGCCAGCAGCAACAACAGGGTCTATGGCTACACCTTC. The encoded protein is CASSNNRVYGYTF.